The clone carrying this T cell receptor (beta chain) was counted ten times or more. The data originate from a study of T cells in Graves' hyperthyroidism and ophthalmopathy. Trimming removed 5 bases at V and 0 bases at J, with 12 bases between. This CDR3 comprises 15 residues. Germline V lookup: CDR1 SGHTA, CDR2 FQGTGA. Among ophthalmopathy patients, the Clinical Activity Score reached at least 3, the NOSPECS grade reached at least 4, and duration remained under 3 months. TCR beta CDR3 region amplification was performed from RNA transcripts. TCR CDR3 regions were first amplified by RT-PCR with HTBI primers. Each CDR3 protein gets one entry after TCRdb re-called the multiplex PCR reads with MiXCR. The sample lists around 600,000 distinct CDR3 sequences; about 14% were seen once.

The material sequenced was blood. This sequence joins TRBV7-3 and TRBJ2-3, with D maybe TRBD2 (5 bases). The sequence was obtained from a woman between 45 and 60 years old with Graves' ophthalmopathy. The CDR3 region has the DNA TGTGCCAGCAGCCAGGACTCCACTAGCACAGATACGCAGTATTTT. Translation gives CASSQDSTSTDTQYF.